This T cell receptor beta chain emerged from a study of T-cell memory formation after mild COVID-19. General observations from the study: There was a balanced CD4/CD8 profile in clones contracting day 15 to 85, and later expanders leaned CD4+.

The CDR3 sequence is 15 residues long. Looked up from germline, CDR1 is SEHNR and CDR2 is FQNEAQ (reference sequence). V shed 5 bases and J shed 5 bases, with 15 bases lying between them. Turning to this clonotype: As yet, its antigen is unknown.

TCRdb itself ran the 5' RACE reads through MiXCR, one entry per CDR3 protein. Among roughly 370,000 distinct CDR3 sequences listed, about a sixth were seen once. Sample: PBMCs or a T cell subset sorted from them (not recorded which). The V gene is TRBV7-9, the J gene TRBJ2-2; D gene ambiguous. This clonotype originated in a man aged 18-30 years who had mild COVID-19 (a few samples of this study predate the infection). Cell type and time point are not known. The CDR3 DNA sequence: TGTGCCAGCAGCCTAGGGTACAGCCTTACCGGGGAGCTGTTTTTT. This codes for CASSLGYSLTGELFF. Together with reference TRBV7-9 and TRBJ2-2, the CDR3 gives the full variable domain: DTGVSQNPRHKITKRGQNVTFRCDPISEHNRLYWYRQTLGQGPEFLTYFQNEAQLEKSRLLSDRFSAERPKGSFSTLEIQRTEQGDSAMYLCASSLGYSLTGELFFGEGSRLTVL.